Presented here are 2 T cell receptor beta chains from one specimen sequenced in a study of blood T cell repertoires in COVID-19. The table came from immunoSEQ multiplex PCR; TCRdb's copy has only in-frame clones and leaves some out. The sample gives about 170,000 clones, 82% of which show up once; 8% to 9.5% is in the top ten. Sequencing used peripheral blood. Receptor source: a woman between 65 and 79 years old with acute or convalescent COVID-19.

The chain links TRBV7-8 to TRBJ2-7; TRBD2 matches at 8 bases. CDR1 is SGHVS and CDR2 is FQNEAQ in the germline V gene. This CDR3 is built from 14 residues. The trim removed 7 bases at V and 2 bases at J, leaving 7 bases unmatched. CDR3 region: CASTPGGSTYEQYF. In DNA, the CDR3 is TGTGCCAGCACCCCGGGGGGGTCCACCTACGAGCAGTACTTC.

The chain couples TRBV30 to TRBJ1-4; 7 bases line up with TRBD1. The V and J ends lost 3 bases and 7 bases, in that order; junction bases with no gene match: 8. Germline CDR1 reads GTSNPN; CDR2 reads SVGIG (reference sequence). The CDR3 loop spans 14 amino acids. The CDR3 DNA follows: TGTGCCTGGAGAGCAAACAGGGGTAGTGAAAAACTGTTTTTT. It encodes CAWRANRGSEKLFF.